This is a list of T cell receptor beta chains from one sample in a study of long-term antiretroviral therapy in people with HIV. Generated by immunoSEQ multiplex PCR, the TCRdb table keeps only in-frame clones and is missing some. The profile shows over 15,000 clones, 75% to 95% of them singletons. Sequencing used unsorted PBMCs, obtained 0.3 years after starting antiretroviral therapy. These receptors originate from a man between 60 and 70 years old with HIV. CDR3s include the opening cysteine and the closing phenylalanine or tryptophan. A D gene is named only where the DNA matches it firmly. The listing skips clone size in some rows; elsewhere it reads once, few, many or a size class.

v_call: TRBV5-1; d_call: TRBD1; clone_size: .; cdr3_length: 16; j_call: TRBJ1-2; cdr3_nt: TGCGCCAGCACCCGGGACAGGGGCAAGGAGGGCTATGGCTACACCTTC; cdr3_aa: CASTRDRGKEGYGYTF
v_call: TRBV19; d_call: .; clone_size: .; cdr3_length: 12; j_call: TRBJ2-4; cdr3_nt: TGTGCCAGTAGTTCGGGGGCAAACATTCAGTACTTC; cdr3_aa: CASSSGANIQYF
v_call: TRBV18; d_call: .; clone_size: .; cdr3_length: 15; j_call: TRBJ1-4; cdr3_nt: TGTGCCAGCTCCCGAGCGGGCAGGGCTCTTGAAAAACTGTTTTTT; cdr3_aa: CASSRAGRALEKLFF
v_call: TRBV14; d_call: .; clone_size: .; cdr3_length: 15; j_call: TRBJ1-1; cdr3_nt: TGTGCCAGCAGCCACGGTAACAGCAGGAACACTGAAGCTTTCTTT; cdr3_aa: CASSHGNSRNTEAFF
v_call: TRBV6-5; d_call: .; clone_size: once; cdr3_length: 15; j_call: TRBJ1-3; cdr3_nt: TGTGCCAGCAGTTACTCGCGTGGGTTAGGAAACACCATATATTTT; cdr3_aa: CASSYSRGLGNTIYF
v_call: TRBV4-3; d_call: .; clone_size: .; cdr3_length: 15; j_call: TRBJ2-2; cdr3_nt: TGCGCCAGCAGCCCCCAAGCGACAGACGCCGGGGAGCTGTTTTTT; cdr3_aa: CASSPQATDAGELFF
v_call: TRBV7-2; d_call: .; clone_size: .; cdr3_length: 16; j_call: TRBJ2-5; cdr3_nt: TGTGCCAGCAGCTTAGCAGGGTCTAGCGGACAGGAGACCCAGTACTTC; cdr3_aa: CASSLAGSSGQETQYF
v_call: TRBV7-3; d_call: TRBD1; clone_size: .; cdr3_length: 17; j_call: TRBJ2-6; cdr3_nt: TGTGCCAGCAGCTTAGGACAGGGGGCACCTGGGGCCAACGTCCTGACTTTC; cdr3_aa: CASSLGQGAPGANVLTF
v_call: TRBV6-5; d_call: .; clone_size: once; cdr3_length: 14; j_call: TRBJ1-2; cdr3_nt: TGTGCCAGCATGACCGCAGGGTTGACCTATGGCTACACCTTC; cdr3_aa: CASMTAGLTYGYTF
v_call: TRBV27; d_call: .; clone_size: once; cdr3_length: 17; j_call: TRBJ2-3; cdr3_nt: TGTGCCAGCAGTTTATTCTGGGTCCGCGGGGGCACAGATACGCAGTATTTT; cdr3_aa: CASSLFWVRGGTDTQYF
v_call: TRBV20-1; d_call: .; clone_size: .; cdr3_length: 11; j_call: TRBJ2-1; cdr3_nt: TGCAGTGCCTACCGGCCTAATGAGCAGTTCTTC; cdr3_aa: CSAYRPNEQFF
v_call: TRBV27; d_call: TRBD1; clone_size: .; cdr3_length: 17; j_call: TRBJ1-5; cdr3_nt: TGTGCCAGCAGTCCTTGGGCAGGGGGAGAGGGCAATCAGCCCCAGCATTTT; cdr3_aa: CASSPWAGGEGNQPQHF
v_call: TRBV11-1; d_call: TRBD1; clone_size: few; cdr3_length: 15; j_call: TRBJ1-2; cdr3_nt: TGTGCCAGCAGCTTATCAGGACAGGGTAACTATGGCTACACCTTC; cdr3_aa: CASSLSGQGNYGYTF
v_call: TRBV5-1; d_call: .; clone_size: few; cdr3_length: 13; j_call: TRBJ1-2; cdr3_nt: TGCGCCAGCAGCATCGGACATCTTGATGGCTACACCTTC; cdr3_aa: CASSIGHLDGYTF
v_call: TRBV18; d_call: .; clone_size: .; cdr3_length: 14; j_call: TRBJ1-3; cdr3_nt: TGTGCCAGCACACGATCGGCGTCTGGAAACACCATATATTTT; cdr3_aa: CASTRSASGNTIYF
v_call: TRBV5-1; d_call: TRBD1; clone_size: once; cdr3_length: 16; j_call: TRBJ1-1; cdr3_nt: TGCGCCAGCAGAACAGGGACAGGGGCATCGAACACTGAAGCTTTCTTT; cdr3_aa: CASRTGTGASNTEAFF
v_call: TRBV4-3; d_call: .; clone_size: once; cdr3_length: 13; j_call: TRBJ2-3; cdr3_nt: TGCGCCAGCAGCCTGGTTGGGACAGATACGCAGTATTTT; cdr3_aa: CASSLVGTDTQYF
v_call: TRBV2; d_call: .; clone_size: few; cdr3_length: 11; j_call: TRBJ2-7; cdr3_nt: TGTGCCAGCACCGTACAGGACGAGCAGTACTTC; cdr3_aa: CASTVQDEQYF
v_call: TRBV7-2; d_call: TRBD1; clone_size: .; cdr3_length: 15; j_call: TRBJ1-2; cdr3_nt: TGTGCCAGCAGCTACGCGGGACAGGGGGACTATGGCTACACCTTC; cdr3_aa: CASSYAGQGDYGYTF
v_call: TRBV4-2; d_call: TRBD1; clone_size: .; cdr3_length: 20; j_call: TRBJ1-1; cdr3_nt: TGTGCCAGCAGCCAAGATGCCGCCCCCCGAGACAGGGGGCGCGAGACTGAAGCTTTCTTT; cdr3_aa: CASSQDAAPRDRGRETEAFF
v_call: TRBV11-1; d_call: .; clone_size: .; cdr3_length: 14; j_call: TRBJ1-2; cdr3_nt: TGTGCCAGCAGCTTTAATTGGGGGACGTATGGCTACACCTTC; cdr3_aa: CASSFNWGTYGYTF
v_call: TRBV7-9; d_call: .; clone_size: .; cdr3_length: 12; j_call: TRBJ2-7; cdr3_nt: TGTGCCAGCAGCTTACAACTCTACGAGCAGTACTTC; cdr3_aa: CASSLQLYEQYF
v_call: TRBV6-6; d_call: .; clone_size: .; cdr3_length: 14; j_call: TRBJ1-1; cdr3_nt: TGTGCCAGCAGTTACTATCAGGTTGGGGCTGAAGCTTTCTTT; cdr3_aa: CASSYYQVGAEAFF